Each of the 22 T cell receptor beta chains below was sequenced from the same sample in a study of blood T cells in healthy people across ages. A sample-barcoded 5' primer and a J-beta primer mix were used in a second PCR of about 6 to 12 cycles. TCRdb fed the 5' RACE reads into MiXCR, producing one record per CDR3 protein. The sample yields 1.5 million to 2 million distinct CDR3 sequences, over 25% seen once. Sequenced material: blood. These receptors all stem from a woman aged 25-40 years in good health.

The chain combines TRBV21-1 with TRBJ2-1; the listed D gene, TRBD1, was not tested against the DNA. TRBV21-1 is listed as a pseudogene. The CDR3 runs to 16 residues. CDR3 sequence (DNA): TGTGCCAGCATCGAATCTCTGGGCGGGAAGGGATGTGAGCAGTTCTTC. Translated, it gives CASIESLGGKGCEQFF.

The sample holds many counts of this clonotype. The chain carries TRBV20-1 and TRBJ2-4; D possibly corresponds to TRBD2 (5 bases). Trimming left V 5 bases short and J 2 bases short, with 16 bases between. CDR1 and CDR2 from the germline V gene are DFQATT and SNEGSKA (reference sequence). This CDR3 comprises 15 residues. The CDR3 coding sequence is TGCAGTGCTCCGCGACGGGATGTTACCAAAAACATTCAGTACTTC. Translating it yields CSAPRRDVTKNIQYF.

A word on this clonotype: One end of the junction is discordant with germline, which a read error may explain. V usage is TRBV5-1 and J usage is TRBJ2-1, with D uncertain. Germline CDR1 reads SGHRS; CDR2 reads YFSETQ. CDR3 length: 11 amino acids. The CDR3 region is CASSLANEQVF. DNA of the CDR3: TGCGCCAGCAGCTTGGCCAATGAGCAGGTCTTC. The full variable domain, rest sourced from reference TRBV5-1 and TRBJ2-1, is KAGVTQTPRYLIKTRGQQVTLSCSPISGHRSVSWYQQTPGQGLQFLFEYFSETQRNKGNFPGRFSGRQFSNSRSEMNVSTLELGDSALYLCASSLANEQVFGPGTRLTVL.

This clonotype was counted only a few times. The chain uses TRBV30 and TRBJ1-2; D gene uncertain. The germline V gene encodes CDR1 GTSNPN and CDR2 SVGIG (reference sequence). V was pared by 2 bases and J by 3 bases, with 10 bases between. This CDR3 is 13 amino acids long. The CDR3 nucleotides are TGTGCCTGGAGTAGTAGCCAGGACTATGGCTACACCTTC. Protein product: CAWSSSQDYGYTF. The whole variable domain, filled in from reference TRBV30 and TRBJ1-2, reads SQTIHQWPATLVQPVGSPLSLECTVEGTSNPNLYWYRQAAGRGLQLLFYSVGIGQISSEVPQNLSASRPQDRQFILSSKKLLLSDSGFYLCAWSSSQDYGYTFGSGTRLTVV.

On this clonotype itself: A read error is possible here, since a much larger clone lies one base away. CDR3 residues: CASRPTSGGSSYEQFF. The DNA for the CDR3 is TGTGCCAGCAGACCGACTAGCGGGGGGAGCTCCTACGAGCAGTTCTTC. The rearrangement links TRBV3-1 to TRBJ2-7; 13 bases align to TRBD2. The end of the DNA aligns better with TRBJ2-1, so the J call may be wrong. CDR1 is LGHDT, CDR2 YNNKEL, per germline (reference sequence). CDR3 length: 16 amino acids.

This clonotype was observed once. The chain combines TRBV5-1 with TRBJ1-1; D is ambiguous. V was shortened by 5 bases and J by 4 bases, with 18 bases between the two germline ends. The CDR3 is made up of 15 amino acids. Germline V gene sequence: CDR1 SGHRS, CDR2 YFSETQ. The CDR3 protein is CASSSRSIGVTEAFF. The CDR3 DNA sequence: TGCGCCAGCAGTTCGCGGTCGATCGGGGTCACTGAAGCTTTCTTT. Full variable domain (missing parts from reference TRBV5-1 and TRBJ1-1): KAGVTQTPRYLIKTRGQQVTLSCSPISGHRSVSWYQQTPGQGLQFLFEYFSETQRNKGNFPGRFSGRQFSNSRSEMNVSTLELGDSALYLCASSSRSIGVTEAFFGQGTRLTVV.

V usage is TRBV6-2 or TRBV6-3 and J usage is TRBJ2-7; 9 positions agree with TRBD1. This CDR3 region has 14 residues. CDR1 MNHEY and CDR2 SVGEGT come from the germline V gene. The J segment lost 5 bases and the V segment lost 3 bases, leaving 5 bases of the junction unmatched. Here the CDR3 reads CASSYGTGSHEQYF. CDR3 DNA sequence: TGTGCCAGCAGTTATGGGACAGGGTCCCACGAGCAGTACTTC.

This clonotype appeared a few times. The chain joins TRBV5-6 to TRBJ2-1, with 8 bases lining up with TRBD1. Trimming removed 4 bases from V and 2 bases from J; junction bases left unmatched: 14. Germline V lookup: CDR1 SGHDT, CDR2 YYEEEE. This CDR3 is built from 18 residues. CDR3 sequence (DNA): TGTGCCAGCAGCCGAAAGTTATTCGGACAGGGAGCCTACAATGAGCAGTTCTTC. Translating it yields CASSRKLFGQGAYNEQFF.

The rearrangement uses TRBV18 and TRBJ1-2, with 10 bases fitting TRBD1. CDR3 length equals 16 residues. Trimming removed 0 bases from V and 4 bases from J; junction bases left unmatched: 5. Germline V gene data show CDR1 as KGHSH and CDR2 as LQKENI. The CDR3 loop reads CASSPPRQGAIYGYTF. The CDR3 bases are TGTGCCAGCTCACCACCCCGACAGGGGGCAATCTATGGCTACACCTTC.

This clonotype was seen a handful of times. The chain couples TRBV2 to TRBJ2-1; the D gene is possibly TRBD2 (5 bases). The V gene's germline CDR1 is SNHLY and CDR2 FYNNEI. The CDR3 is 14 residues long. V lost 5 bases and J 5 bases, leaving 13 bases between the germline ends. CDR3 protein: CASSQQRIDNEQFF. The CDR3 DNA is TGTGCCAGCAGTCAGCAGCGGATAGACAATGAGCAGTTCTTC. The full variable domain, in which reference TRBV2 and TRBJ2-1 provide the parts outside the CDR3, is EPEVTQTPSHQVTQMGQEVILRCVPISNHLYFYWYRQILGQKVEFLVSFYNNEISEKSEIFDDQFSVERPDGSNFTLKIRSTKLEDSAMYFCASSQQRIDNEQFFGPGTRLTVL.

The CDR3 DNA sequence: TGCAGCGTTGAAGTAAGGTCGGGTAAAACGGGCAATGAGCAGTACTTC. Its protein is CSVEVRSGKTGNEQYF. The chain combines TRBV29-1 with TRBJ2-7; D not resolved. In germline, CDR1 is SQVTM, CDR2 ANQGSEA. The germline V and J ends were trimmed by 1 base and 7 bases, with 23 bases remaining between them. This CDR3 spans 16 amino acids.

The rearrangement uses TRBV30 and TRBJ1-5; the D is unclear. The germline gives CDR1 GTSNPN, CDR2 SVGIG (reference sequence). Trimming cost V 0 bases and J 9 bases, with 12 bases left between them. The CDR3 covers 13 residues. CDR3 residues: CAWSVGSTRPQHF. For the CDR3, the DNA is TGTGCCTGGAGTGTGGGGTCAACGAGGCCCCAGCATTTT.

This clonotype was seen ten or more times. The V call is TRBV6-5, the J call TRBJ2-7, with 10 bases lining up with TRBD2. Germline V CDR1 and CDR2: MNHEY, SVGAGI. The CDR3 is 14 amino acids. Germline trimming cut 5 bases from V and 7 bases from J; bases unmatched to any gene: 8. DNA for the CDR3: TGTGCCAGCAGTCAAGGGGGACTAGCGAGGGAGCAGTACTTC. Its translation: CASSQGGLAREQYF.

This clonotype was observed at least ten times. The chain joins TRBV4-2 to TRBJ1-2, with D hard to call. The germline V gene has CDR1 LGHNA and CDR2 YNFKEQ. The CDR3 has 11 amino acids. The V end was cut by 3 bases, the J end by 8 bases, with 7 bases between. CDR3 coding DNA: TGTGCCAGCAGCCATTTGGGGGGCTACACCTTC. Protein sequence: CASSHLGGYTF.

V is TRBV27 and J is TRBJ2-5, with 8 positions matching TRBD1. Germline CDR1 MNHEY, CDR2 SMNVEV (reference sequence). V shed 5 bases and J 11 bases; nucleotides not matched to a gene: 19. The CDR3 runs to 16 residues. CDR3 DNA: TGTGCCAGCAGTGGTCCCGCAGGGGGCGAGTATAACGGGCAGTACTTC. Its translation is CASSGPAGGEYNGQYF.

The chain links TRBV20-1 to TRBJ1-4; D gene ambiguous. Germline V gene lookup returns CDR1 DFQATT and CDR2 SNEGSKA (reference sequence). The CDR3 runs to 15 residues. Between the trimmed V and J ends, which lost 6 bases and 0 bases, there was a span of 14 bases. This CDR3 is CSALNKESTNEKLFF. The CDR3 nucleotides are TGCAGTGCCTTAAACAAGGAGTCAACTAATGAAAAACTGTTTTTT.

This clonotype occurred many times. This CDR3 reads CASSPPGGGSNEQFF. The CDR3 nucleotides are TGTGCCAGCAGCCCCCCAGGGGGAGGCTCCAATGAGCAGTTCTTC. This chain uses TRBV7-3 with TRBJ2-1; D perhaps matches TRBD1 (7 bases). The CDR3 is 15 residues long. In germline, CDR1 is SGHTA, CDR2 FQGTGA. Trimming pared 5 bases from V and 6 bases from J, leaving 17 bases between.

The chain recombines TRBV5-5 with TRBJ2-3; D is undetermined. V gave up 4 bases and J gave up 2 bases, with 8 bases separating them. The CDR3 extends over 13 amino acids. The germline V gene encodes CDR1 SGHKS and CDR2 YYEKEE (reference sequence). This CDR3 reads CASSPDPTDTQYF. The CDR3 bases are TGTGCCAGCAGCCCGGACCCCACAGATACGCAGTATTTT.

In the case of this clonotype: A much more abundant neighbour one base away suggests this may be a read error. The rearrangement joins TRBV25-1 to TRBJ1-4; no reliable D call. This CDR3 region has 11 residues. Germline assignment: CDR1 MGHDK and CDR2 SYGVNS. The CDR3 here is CASSEYEKRFF. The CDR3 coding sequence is TGTGCCAGCAGTGAATATGAAAAACGGTTTTTT.

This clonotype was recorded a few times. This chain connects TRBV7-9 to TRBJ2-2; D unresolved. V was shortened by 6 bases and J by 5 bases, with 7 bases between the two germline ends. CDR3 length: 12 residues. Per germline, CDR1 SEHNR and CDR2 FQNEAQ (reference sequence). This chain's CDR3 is CASRPLTGELFF. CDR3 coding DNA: TGTGCCAGCAGGCCCTTAACCGGGGAGCTGTTTTTT.

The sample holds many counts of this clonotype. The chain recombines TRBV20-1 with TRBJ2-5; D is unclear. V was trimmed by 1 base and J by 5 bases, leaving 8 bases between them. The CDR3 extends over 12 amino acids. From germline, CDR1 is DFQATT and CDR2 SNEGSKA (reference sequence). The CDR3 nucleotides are TGCAGTGCTAGAGGCCCCCTTGAGACCCAGTACTTC. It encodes CSARGPLETQYF.

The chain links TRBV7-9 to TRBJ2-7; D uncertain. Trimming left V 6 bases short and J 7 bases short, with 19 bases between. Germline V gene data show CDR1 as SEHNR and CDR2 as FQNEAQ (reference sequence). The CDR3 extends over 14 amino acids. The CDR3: CASSYYGDDSEQYF. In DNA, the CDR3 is TGTGCCAGCAGTTATTACGGAGACGATAGTGAGCAGTACTTC.